This T cell receptor beta chain came from a study of T cell responses to AZD1222 COVID-19 vaccine. Study-wide background: The study pooled second doses at about 4 or about 12 weeks. Study-wide points: Recipients of AZD1222 seropositive at baseline numbered only 6 or 7.

A note on this clone: The antigen is unknown.

CDR3 length: 13 amino acids. Trimming cost V 4 bases and J 5 bases; bases outside gene matches: 3. Per germline, CDR1 PRHDT and CDR2 FYEKMQ (reference sequence). Using immunoSEQ multiplex PCR, the repertoire was profiled, and TCRdb retains in-frame clones only, with some absent. Of 150,000 or so clones listed, about 87% are singletons. This chain joins TRBV13 and TRBJ2-5, with 8 bases matching TRBD2. Sequenced material: peripheral blood, taken on day 0 of AZD1222 vaccination. The receptor's source is an adult in good health. CDR3 region: CASSSGLVETQYF. CDR3 nucleotides: TGTGCCAGCAGCTCGGGACTAGTGGAGACCCAGTACTTC.